Shown below are 22 T cell receptor beta chains from a single sample sequenced in a study of cytomegalovirus exposure and HLA in healthy donors. The PCR ran on 60 Vbeta and 13 Jbeta primers. Generated by immunoSEQ multiplex PCR, the TCRdb table keeps only in-frame clones and is missing some. The repertoire consists of under 150,000 clones, with approximately 70% occurring once and the leading ten covering just under 9.5%. The sequencing input was PBMCs. The source is a woman aged 40 to 50 in good health and CMV-seropositive.

The V gene is TRBV7-6, the J gene TRBJ1-4; 7 bases align to TRBD1. This CDR3 comprises 14 residues. CDR1 is SGHVS and CDR2 is FNYEAQ in the germline V gene. After removal of 5 bases from V and 7 bases from J, the junction contained 7 bases not matched to a gene. The CDR3 loop reads CASSLRGPGEKLFF. The CDR3 region has the DNA TGTGCCAGCAGCCTAAGGGGGCCGGGTGAAAAACTGTTTTTT.

This clone was counted between two and nine times. The rearrangement joins TRBV9 to TRBJ2-3, with 10 bases fitting TRBD2. Germline assignment: CDR1 SGDLS and CDR2 YYNGEE. This CDR3 contains 16 residues. V lost 4 bases to trimming and J lost 8 bases; unmatched junction nucleotides: 13. Here the CDR3 reads CASSPEASGSIGTQYF. The CDR3 region has the DNA TGTGCCAGCAGCCCAGAAGCTAGCGGGAGCATAGGTACGCAGTATTTT.

The V gene is TRBV30, the J gene TRBJ2-1; D ambiguous. Trimming cost V 3 bases and J 9 bases, with 6 bases left between them. This CDR3 contains 10 residues. The germline V gene has CDR1 GTSNPN and CDR2 SVGIG (reference sequence). The CDR3 is CAWRSGEQFF. The DNA for the CDR3 is TGTGCCTGGAGGTCGGGTGAGCAGTTCTTC.

J is TRBJ2-3 and V is TRBV10-3, with 11 bases that match TRBD2. This CDR3 contains 19 residues. Looked up from germline, CDR1 is ENHRY and CDR2 is SYGVKD. Trimming took 4 bases from V and 2 from J; bases not matched to a gene: 14. As DNA, the CDR3 is TGTGCCATCAGTGTAATCCTAGCGGGAGGATTACGTCCCACAGATACGCAGTATTTT. Translation gives CAISVILAGGLRPTDTQYF.

The chain employs TRBV4-1 and TRBJ1-5; D call uncertain. The CDR3 sequence is 16 residues long. Germline CDR1 is MGHRA and CDR2 is YSYEKL. Trimming left V 4 bases short and J 0 bases short, with 13 bases between. The CDR3 sequence is CASSPGPAYSNQPQHF. CDR3 sequence (DNA): TGCGCCAGCAGCCCAGGCCCAGCTTATAGCAATCAGCCCCAGCATTTT.

The chain recombines TRBV7-8 with TRBJ1-4, with 10 bases identical to TRBD1. Looked up from germline, CDR1 is SGHVS and CDR2 is FQNEAQ. CDR3 length equals 13 residues. The junction had 4 bases not matched to a gene; V was cut back by 7 bases and J by 8 bases. CDR3 loop: CASTDRGREKLFF. The CDR3 DNA sequence: TGTGCCAGCACCGACAGGGGGCGAGAAAAACTGTTTTTT.

The rearrangement joins TRBV7-9 to TRBJ1-1, with 7 bases matching TRBD1. CDR1 and CDR2 (germline): SEHNR, FQNEAQ (reference sequence). The CDR3 spans 14 residues. The V segment lost 5 bases and the J segment 4 bases; nucleotides outside the gene matches: 7. CDR3 bases: TGTGCCAGCAGCGAAGGGGGCGCGGTCACTGAAGCTTTCTTT. Residues: CASSEGGAVTEAFF. Full variable domain (rest looked up from reference TRBV7-9 and TRBJ1-1): DTGVSQNPRHKITKRGQNVTFRCDPISEHNRLYWYRQTLGQGPEFLTYFQNEAQLEKSRLLSDRFSAERPKGSFSTLEIQRTEQGDSAMYLCASSEGGAVTEAFFGQGTRLTVV.

V gene TRBV6-5 combines with J gene TRBJ2-1; the match to TRBD1 covers 8 bases. The junction had 7 bases not matched to a gene; V was cut back by 5 bases and J by 4 bases. CDR3 length equals 15 residues. Per germline, CDR1 MNHEY and CDR2 SVGAGI. The CDR3 region has the DNA TGTGCCAGCAGTCACGGACAGGGAGAGTACAATGAGCAGTTCTTC. It codes for CASSHGQGEYNEQFF.

The chain has TRBV2 and TRBJ2-7; 10 bases agree with TRBD1. J was trimmed by 4 bases and V by 5 bases; bases with no gene match: 11. The germline V gene encodes CDR1 SNHLY and CDR2 FYNNEI. The length of the CDR3 is 16 residues. The CDR3: CASSPQTGGLSYEQYF. The CDR3, as DNA: TGTGCCAGCAGTCCCCAGACAGGGGGCCTATCTTACGAGCAGTACTTC.

The gene calls are TRBV2 and TRBJ2-7, with TRBD1 matching 7 bases. Trimming at V came to 8 bases and at J to 0 bases, leaving 4 bases not matched to a gene. CDR1 SNHLY and CDR2 FYNNEI come from the germline V gene. This CDR3 comprises 13 residues. The CDR3 is CASLPGGSYEQYF. DNA of the CDR3: TGTGCCAGCTTACCAGGGGGCTCCTACGAGCAGTACTTC. The full variable domain, in which reference TRBV2 and TRBJ2-7 provide the parts outside the CDR3, is EPEVTQTPSHQVTQMGQEVILRCVPISNHLYFYWYRQILGQKVEFLVSFYNNEISEKSEIFDDQFSVERPDGSNFTLKIRSTKLEDSAMYFCASLPGGSYEQYFGPGTRLTVT.

This clone turned up a few times. V usage is TRBV29-1 and J usage is TRBJ1-1, with D unresolved. Trimming removed 7 bases at V and 1 base at J, with 16 bases between. Germline CDR1 SQVTM, CDR2 ANQGSEA. The CDR3 length is 14 residues. The CDR3 DNA reads as TGCAGCGCTACTCAGAGGGCAGAGAACACTGAAGCTTTCTTT. Translated: CSATQRAENTEAFF.

This chain joins TRBV19 and TRBJ1-5, with D possibly being TRBD1 (5 bases). V gave up 7 bases and J gave up 3 bases, with 16 bases separating them. This CDR3 comprises 15 residues. The germline CDR1 and CDR2 sequences are LNHDA and SQIVND (reference sequence). Here the CDR3 reads CASKFSGGNNQPQHF. The CDR3 coding sequence is TGTGCCAGTAAATTTTCGGGGGGAAACAATCAGCCCCAGCATTTT.

This chain joins TRBV28 and TRBJ2-7; 10 nucleotides match TRBD2. CDR1 is MDHEN, CDR2 SYDVKM, per germline. J gave up 7 bases and V 8 bases, and 11 bases lay outside the gene matches. This CDR3 is built from 14 residues. CDR3 coding DNA: TGTGCCAGCCGAACCGGGACTAGCGAATGGGAGCAGTACTTC. Translating gives CASRTGTSEWEQYF.

The CDR3 sequence: CASRHPSSNEQFF. The CDR3, as DNA: TGTGCCAGCAGACACCCCTCTAGCAATGAGCAGTTCTTC. V and J are TRBV7-2 and TRBJ2-1; D call uncertain. Germline V CDR1 and CDR2: SGHTA, FQGNSA. The V gene lost 6 bases and the J gene lost 6 bases, with 12 bases spanning the gap. The CDR3 has 13 residues. Full variable domain (outside the CDR3, taken from reference TRBV7-2 and TRBJ2-1): GAGVSQSPSNKVTEKGKDVELRCDPISGHTALYWYRQSLGQGLEFLIYFQGNSAPDKSGLPSDRFSAERTGGSVSTLTIQRTQQEDSAVYLCASRHPSSNEQFFGPGTRLTVL.

The V gene is TRBV7-3, the J gene TRBJ1-1; D remains ambiguous. Germline V gene data show CDR1 as SGHTA and CDR2 as FQGTGA. Deletions cut 5 bases from V and 1 base from J, with 8 bases between. The CDR3 has 13 residues. CDR3 bases: TGTGCCAGCAGCCGTTCCTCGAACACTGAAGCTTTCTTT. Protein: CASSRSSNTEAFF.

A note on this clone: Compared with germline, one end of the junction differs, possibly owing to a read error. This chain connects TRBV7-9 to TRBJ1-1, with D perhaps TRBD1 (5 bases). Germline-derived CDR1 and CDR2 are SEHNR and FQNEAQ (reference sequence). The CDR3 runs 13 residues. The CDR3 region is CSSSSRGDTEAFF. In DNA form, the CDR3 reads TGTTCCAGCAGCTCCCGGGGGGACACTGAAGCTTTCTTT.

This clone was counted only a few times. V gene TRBV4-3 combines with J gene TRBJ2-7, with TRBD1 matching over 9 bases. The CDR3 is 16 residues long. The germline gives CDR1 LGHNA, CDR2 YSLEER. The V gene end was trimmed by 1 base and the J gene end by 3 bases; junction bases not matched to a gene: 7. The CDR3 DNA sequence: TGCGCCAGCAGCCAAGTTAGGTCGGGACAGGGCTACGAGCAGTACTTC. Protein sequence: CASSQVRSGQGYEQYF.

The CDR3 DNA follows: TGTGCCAGCAGCTCCTTTAGTCTGACTTACAATGAGCAGTTCTTC. This codes for CASSSFSLTYNEQFF. The chain combines TRBV7-9 with TRBJ2-1, with D unclear. Germline assignment: CDR1 SEHNR and CDR2 FQNEAQ (reference sequence). The germline V and J ends were trimmed by 4 bases and 4 bases, with 14 bases remaining between them. This CDR3 has 15 amino acids.

The J gene is TRBJ1-1, the V gene TRBV19, with D uncertain. This CDR3 contains 14 residues. V was pared by 7 bases and J by 2 bases, with 14 bases between. The germline gives CDR1 LNHDA, CDR2 SQIVND (reference sequence). The CDR3 spells CASNFGRENTEAFF. The CDR3 nucleotides are TGTGCCAGTAACTTTGGGAGGGAAAACACTGAAGCTTTCTTT.

This clone was counted only a few times. The rearrangement joins TRBV11-3 to TRBJ2-7, with a weak D call TRBD2 (6 bases). Germline CDR1 is SGHNT and CDR2 is YENEEA. The CDR3 is made up of 13 amino acids. The V end lost 5 bases, the J end lost 2 bases, and 10 bases lay between the germline ends. CDR3 DNA: TGTGCCAGCAGCGTGGGGGGTACCTACGAGCAGTACTTC. Translation gives CASSVGGTYEQYF.

This clone was counted only a few times. The chain couples TRBV9 to TRBJ1-2; TRBD1 matches at 10 bases. Unmatched junction bases numbered 5, after V lost 3 bases and J lost 3 bases. The CDR3 totals 15 residues. Germline V gives CDR1 SGDLS, CDR2 YYNGEE. CDR3: CASSGDRGQYYGYTF. CDR3 nucleotides: TGTGCCAGCAGCGGGGACAGGGGACAATACTATGGCTACACCTTC.

This rearrangement joins TRBV19 to TRBJ2-7; possibly TRBD2 for D (5 bases). CDR1 is LNHDA, CDR2 SQIVND, per germline (reference sequence). The CDR3 sequence is 12 residues long. Trimming cost V 7 bases and J 9 bases, with 16 bases left between them. In DNA, the CDR3 is TGTGCCAGTAAAGGAGGCCAACTGGGGCAGTACTTC. This gives the protein CASKGGQLGQYF.